This T cell receptor beta chain was obtained from a study of cytomegalovirus exposure and HLA in healthy donors. Germline V gives CDR1 MNHNY, CDR2 SVGAGI (reference sequence). CDR3 length equals 14 residues. Trimming took 5 bases from V and 10 from J; bases not matched to a gene: 5. Clones were sequenced by immunoSEQ multiplex PCR, and TCRdb holds only the in-frame ones, with some missing. The sample holds about 56,000 clones; roughly 93% are singletons and the top ten take over 1.5%. The rearrangement uses TRBV6-6 and TRBJ1-6; TRBD1 matches at 10 bases. The sample was PBMCs. The receptor comes from a woman under 30 in good health and CMV-seropositive. CDR3 sequence (DNA): TGTGCCAGCAGTCCCGGGACAGGGGAATCACCCCTCCACTTT. Translation gives CASSPGTGESPLHF.